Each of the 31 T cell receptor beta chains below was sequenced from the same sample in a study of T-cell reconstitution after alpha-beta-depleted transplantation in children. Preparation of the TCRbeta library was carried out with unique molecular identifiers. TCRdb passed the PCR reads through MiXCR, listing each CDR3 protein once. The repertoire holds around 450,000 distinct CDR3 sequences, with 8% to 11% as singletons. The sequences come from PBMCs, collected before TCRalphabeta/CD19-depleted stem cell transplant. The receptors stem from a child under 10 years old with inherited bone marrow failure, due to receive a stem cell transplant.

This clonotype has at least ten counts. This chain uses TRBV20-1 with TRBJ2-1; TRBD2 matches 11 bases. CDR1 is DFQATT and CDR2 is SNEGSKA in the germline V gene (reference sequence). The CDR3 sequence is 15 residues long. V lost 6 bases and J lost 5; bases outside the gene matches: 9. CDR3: CSATKGGLADNEQFF. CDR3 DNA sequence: TGCAGTGCCACAAAGGGGGGACTAGCGGACAATGAGCAGTTCTTC.

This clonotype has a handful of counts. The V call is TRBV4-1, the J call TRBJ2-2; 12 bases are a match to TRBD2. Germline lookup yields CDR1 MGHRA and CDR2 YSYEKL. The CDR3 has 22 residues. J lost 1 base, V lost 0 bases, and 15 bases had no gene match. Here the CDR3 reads CASSQERPVWLAGGRNTGELFF. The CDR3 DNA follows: TGCGCCAGCAGCCAAGAAAGACCTGTCTGGCTAGCGGGAGGGAGGAACACCGGGGAGCTGTTTTTT.

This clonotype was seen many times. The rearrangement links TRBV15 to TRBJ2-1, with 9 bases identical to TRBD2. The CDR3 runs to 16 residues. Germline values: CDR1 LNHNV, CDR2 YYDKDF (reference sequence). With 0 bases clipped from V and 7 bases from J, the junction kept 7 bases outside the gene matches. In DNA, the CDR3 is TGTGCCACCAGCAGAGATGGCGGGAGGGTCCCGAATGAGCAGTTCTTC. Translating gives CATSRDGGRVPNEQFF. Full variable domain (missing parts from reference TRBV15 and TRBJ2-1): DAMVIQNPRYQVTQFGKPVTLSCSQTLNHNVMYWYQQKSSQAPKLLFHYYDKDFNNEADTPDNFQSRRPNTSFCFLDIRSPGLGDTAMYLCATSRDGGRVPNEQFFGPGTRLTVL.

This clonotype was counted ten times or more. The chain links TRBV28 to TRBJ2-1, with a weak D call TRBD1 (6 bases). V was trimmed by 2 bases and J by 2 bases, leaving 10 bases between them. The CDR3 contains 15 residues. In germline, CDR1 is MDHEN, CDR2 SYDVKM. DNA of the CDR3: TGTGCCAGCAGTTTAGAGGGGGTAACCTACAATGAGCAGTTCTTC. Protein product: CASSLEGVTYNEQFF.

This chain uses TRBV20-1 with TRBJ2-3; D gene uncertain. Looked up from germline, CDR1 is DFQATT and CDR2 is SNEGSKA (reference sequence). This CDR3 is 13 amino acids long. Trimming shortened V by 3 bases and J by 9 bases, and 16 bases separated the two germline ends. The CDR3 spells CSASSHAVGTQYF. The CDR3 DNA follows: TGCAGTGCTAGCAGTCATGCCGTAGGAACGCAGTATTTT.

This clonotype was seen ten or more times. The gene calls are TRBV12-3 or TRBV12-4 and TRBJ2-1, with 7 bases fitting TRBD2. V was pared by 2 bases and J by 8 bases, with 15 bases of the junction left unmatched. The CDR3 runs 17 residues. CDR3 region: CASSLPAGERWGDEQFF. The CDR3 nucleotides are TGTGCCAGCAGTTTACCCGCGGGAGAGCGTTGGGGAGATGAGCAGTTCTTC.

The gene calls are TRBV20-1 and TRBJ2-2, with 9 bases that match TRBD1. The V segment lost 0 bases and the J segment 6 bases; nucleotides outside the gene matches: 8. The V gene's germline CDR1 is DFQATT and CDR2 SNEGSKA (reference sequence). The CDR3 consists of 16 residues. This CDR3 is CSARDRRQGGSGELFF. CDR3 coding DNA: TGCAGTGCTAGAGATCGGAGACAGGGGGGGTCCGGGGAGCTGTTTTTT.

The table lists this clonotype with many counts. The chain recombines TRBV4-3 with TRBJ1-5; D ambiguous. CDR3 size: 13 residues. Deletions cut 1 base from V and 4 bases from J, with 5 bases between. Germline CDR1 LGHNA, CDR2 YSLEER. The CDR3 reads CASSQGVNQPQHF. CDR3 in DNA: TGCGCCAGCAGCCAAGGGGTAAATCAGCCCCAGCATTTT.

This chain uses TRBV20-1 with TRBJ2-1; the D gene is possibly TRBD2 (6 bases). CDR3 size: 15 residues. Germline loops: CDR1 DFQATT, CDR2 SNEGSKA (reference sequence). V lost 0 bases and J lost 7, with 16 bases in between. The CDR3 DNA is TGCAGTGCTAGAGATCACCCGGGAGAGCTAAATGAGCAGTTCTTC. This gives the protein CSARDHPGELNEQFF.

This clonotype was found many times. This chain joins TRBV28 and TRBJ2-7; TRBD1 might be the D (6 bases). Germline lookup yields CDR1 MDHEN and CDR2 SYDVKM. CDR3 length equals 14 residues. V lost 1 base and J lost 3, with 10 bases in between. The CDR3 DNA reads TGTGCCAGCAGTTTATTGTTACAGGGCTACGAGCAGTACTTC. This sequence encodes CASSLLLQGYEQYF.

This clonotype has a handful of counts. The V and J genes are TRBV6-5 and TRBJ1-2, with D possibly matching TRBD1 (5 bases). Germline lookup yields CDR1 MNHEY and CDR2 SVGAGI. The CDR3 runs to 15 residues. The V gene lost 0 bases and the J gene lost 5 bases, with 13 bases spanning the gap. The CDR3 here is CASSYSMATEYGYTF. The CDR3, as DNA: TGTGCCAGCAGTTACTCGATGGCGACAGAGTATGGCTACACCTTC.

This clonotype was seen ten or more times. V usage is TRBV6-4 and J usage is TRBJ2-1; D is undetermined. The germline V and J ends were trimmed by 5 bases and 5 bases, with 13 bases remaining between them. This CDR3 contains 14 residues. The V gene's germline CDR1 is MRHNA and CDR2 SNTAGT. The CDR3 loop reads CASSPEVVHNEQFF. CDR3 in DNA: TGTGCCAGCAGTCCAGAGGTTGTCCACAATGAGCAGTTCTTC.

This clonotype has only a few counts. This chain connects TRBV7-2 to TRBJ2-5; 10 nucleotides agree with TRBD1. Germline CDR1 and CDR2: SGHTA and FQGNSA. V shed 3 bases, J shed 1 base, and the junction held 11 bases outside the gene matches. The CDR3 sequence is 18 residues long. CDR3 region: CASSLAFGWTGGQETQYF. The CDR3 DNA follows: TGTGCCAGCAGCTTGGCGTTTGGGTGGACAGGGGGCCAAGAGACCCAGTACTTC. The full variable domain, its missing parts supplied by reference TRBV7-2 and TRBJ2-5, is GAGVSQSPSNKVTEKGKDVELRCDPISGHTALYWYRQSLGQGLEFLIYFQGNSAPDKSGLPSDRFSAERTGGSVSTLTIQRTQQEDSAVYLCASSLAFGWTGGQETQYFGPGTRLLVL.

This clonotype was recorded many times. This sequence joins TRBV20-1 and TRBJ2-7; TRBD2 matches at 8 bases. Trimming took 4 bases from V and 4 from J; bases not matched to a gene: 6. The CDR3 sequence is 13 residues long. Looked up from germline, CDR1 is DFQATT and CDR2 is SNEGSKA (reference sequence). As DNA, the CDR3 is TGCAGTGCTAAAAGCGGGAGCTCGTACGAGCAGTACTTC. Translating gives CSAKSGSSYEQYF.

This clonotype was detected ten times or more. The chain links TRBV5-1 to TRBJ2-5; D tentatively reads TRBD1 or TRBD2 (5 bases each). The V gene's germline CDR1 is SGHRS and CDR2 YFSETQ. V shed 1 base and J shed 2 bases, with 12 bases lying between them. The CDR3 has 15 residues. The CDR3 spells CASSLIGTGQETQYF. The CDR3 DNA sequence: TGCGCCAGCAGCTTGATTGGGACGGGGCAAGAGACCCAGTACTTC.

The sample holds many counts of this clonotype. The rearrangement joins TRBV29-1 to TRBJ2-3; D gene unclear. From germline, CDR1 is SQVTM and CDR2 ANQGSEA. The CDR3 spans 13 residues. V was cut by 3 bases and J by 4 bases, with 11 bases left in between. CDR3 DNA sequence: TGCAGCGTTGAGGGCAGGAGTGCAGATACGCAGTATTTT. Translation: CSVEGRSADTQYF.

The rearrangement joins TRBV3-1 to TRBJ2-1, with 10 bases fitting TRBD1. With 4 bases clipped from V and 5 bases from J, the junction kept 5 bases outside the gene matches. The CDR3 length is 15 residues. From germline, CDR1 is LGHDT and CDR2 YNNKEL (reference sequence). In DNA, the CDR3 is TGTGCCAGCAGCCGCGCCGGGACAGGGGACAATGAGCAGTTCTTC. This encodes CASSRAGTGDNEQFF.

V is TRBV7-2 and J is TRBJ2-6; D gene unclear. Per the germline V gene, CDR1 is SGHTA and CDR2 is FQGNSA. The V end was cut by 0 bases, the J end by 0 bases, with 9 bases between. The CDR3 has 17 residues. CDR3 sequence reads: CASSLASWSSGANVLTF. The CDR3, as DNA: TGTGCCAGCAGCTTAGCGTCGTGGAGCTCTGGGGCCAACGTCCTGACTTTC.

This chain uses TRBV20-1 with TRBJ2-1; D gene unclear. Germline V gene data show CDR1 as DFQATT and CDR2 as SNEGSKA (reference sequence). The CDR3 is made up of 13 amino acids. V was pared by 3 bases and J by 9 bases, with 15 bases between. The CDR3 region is CSARADPSGEQFF. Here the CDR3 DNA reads TGCAGTGCTAGGGCGGACCCTTCGGGTGAGCAGTTCTTC.

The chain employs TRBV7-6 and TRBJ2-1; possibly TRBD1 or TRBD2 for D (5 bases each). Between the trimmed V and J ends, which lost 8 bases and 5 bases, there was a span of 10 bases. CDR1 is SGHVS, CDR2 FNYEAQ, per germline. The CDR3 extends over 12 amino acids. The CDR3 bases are TGTGCCAGCTCGAGGGGAAACAATGAGCAGTTCTTC. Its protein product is CASSRGNNEQFF.

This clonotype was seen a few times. The CDR3 spells CASSDLTTGLAEAFF. CDR3 sequence (DNA): TGTGCCAGCAGTGACCTGACTACAGGGTTAGCTGAAGCTTTCTTT. The chain carries TRBV2 and TRBJ1-1; perhaps TRBD1 as D (6 bases). Germline V gene lookup returns CDR1 SNHLY and CDR2 FYNNEI. The CDR3 extends over 15 amino acids. With 3 bases removed from V and 6 bases from J, the gap between germline ends came to 17 bases. Looking up the rest from reference TRBV2 and TRBJ1-1 gives the full variable domain: EPEVTQTPSHQVTQMGQEVILRCVPISNHLYFYWYRQILGQKVEFLVSFYNNEISEKSEIFDDQFSVERPDGSNFTLKIRSTKLEDSAMYFCASSDLTTGLAEAFFGQGTRLTVV.

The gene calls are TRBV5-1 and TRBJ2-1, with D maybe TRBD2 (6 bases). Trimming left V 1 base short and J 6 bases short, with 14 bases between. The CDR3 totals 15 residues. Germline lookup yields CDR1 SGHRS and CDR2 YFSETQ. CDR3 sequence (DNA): TGCGCCAGCAGCTTGTTCGCGGGATGGCCCAATGAGCAGTTCTTC. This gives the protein CASSLFAGWPNEQFF.

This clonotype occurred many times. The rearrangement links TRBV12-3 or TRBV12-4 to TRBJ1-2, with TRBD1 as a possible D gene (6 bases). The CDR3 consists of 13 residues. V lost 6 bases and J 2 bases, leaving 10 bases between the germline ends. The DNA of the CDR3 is TGTGCCAGCAGCCCGACAGGAAACTATGGCTACACCTTC. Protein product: CASSPTGNYGYTF.

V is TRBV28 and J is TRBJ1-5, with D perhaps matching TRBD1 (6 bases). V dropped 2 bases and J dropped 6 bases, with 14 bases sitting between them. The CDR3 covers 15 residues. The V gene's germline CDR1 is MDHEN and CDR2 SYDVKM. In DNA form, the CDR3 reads TGTGCCAGCAGTTTACCACCGGGGGCTGGTCAGCCCCAGCATTTT. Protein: CASSLPPGAGQPQHF.

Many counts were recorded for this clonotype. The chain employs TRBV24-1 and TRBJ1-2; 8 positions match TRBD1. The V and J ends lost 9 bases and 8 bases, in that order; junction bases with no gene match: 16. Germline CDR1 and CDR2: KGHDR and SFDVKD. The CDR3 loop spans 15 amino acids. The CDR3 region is CATGVRTGSTWGYTF. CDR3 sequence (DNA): TGTGCCACCGGCGTCCGGACAGGGTCGACTTGGGGCTACACCTTC.

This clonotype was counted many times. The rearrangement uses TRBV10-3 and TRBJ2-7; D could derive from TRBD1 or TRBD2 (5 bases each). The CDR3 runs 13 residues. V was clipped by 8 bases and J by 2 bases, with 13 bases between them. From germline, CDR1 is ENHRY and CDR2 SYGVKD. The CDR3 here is CAIGTLTTYEQYF. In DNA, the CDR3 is TGTGCCATCGGGACCCTCACCACCTACGAGCAGTACTTC.

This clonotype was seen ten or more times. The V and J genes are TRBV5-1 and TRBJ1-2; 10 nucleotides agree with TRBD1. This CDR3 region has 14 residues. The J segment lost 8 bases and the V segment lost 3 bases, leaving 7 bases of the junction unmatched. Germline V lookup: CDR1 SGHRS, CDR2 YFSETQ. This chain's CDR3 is CASSWDRGSLGYTF. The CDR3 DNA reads TGCGCCAGCAGCTGGGACAGGGGCTCGTTGGGCTACACCTTC.

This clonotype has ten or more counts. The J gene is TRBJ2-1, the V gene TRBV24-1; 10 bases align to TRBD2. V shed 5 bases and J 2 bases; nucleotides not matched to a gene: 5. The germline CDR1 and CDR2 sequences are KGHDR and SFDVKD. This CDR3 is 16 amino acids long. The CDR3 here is CATSAPGLAAYNEQFF. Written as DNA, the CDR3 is TGTGCCACCAGTGCTCCCGGACTAGCGGCCTACAATGAGCAGTTCTTC.

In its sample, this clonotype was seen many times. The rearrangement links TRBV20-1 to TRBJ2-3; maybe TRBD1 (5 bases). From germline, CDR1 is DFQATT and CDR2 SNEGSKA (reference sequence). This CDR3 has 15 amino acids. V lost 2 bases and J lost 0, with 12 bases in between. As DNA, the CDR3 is TGCAGTGCTAGATTTCACAGGTCCAGCACAGATACGCAGTATTTT. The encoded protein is CSARFHRSSTDTQYF.

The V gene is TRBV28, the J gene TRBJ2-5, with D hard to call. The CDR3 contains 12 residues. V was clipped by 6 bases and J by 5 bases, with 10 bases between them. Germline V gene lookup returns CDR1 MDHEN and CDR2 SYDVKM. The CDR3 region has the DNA TGTGCCAGCAGGAGATCCTTTGAGACCCAGTACTTC. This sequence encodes CASRRSFETQYF.

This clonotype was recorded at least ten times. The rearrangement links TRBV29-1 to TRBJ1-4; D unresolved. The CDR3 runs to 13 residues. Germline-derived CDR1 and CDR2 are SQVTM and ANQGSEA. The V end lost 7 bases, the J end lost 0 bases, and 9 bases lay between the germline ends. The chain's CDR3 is CSGFTATNEKLFF. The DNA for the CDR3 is TGCAGCGGATTCACGGCAACTAATGAAAAACTGTTTTTT.